This T cell receptor (beta chain) stems from a study of identical twins. Findings and caveats of the study: An excess of low generation probability was shown by twin-shared out-of-frame alpha sequences. It was out-of-frame TCR alpha sharing in monozygotic twins that models underestimated.

In TCRdb, the 5' RACE reads were re-called with MiXCR into one record per CDR3 protein. The sample includes some 590,000 distinct CDR3 sequences, approximately 9.6% seen only once; the top ten take 3%. V lost 5 bases, J lost 7 bases, and 11 bases stayed unmatched. Per germline, CDR1 SGHTA and CDR2 FQGNSA. The CDR3 is 15 residues long. This clonotype appeared once. Its target is unknown. The donors were all healthy and Caucasian. The same data also contributed to another study, on yellow fever vaccine responses in identical twins. As that study records: Twins' vaccine T cell response reportedly gave the appearance of partial convergence and partial personalization.

The sample taken for sequencing was PBMCs. The TCR originated in a woman under 30 in good health. The rearrangement links TRBV7-2 to TRBJ2-5, with TRBD2 matching 9 bases. CDR3 sequence: CASSRSSGTAGTQYF. In DNA, the CDR3 is TGTGCCAGCAGCCGCTCTAGCGGGACCGCGGGGACCCAGTACTTC. Using reference TRBV7-2 and TRBJ2-5 for the parts outside the CDR3, the full variable domain is GAGVSQSPSNKVTEKGKDVELRCDPISGHTALYWYRQSLGQGLEFLIYFQGNSAPDKSGLPSDRFSAERTGGSVSTLTIQRTQQEDSAVYLCASSRSSGTAGTQYFGPGTRLLVL.